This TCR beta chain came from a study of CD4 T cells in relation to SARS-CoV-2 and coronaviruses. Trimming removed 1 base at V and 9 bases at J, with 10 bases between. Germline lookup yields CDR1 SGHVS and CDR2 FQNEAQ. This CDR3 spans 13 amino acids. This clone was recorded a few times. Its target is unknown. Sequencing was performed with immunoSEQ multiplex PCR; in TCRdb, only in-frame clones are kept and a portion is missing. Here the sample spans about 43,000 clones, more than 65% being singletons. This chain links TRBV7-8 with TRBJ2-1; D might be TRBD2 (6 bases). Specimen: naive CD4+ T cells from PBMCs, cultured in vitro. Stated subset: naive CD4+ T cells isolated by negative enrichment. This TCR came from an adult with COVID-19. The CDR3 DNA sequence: TGTGCCAGCAGCTTAGTAGGAGGGTTTGAGCAGTTCTTC. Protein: CASSLVGGFEQFF. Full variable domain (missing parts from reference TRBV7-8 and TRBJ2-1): GAGVSQSPRYKVAKRGQDVALRCDPISGHVSLFWYQQALGQGPEFLTYFQNEAQLDKSGLPSDRFFAERPEGSVSTLKIQRTQQEDSAVYLCASSLVGGFEQFFGPGTRLTVL.